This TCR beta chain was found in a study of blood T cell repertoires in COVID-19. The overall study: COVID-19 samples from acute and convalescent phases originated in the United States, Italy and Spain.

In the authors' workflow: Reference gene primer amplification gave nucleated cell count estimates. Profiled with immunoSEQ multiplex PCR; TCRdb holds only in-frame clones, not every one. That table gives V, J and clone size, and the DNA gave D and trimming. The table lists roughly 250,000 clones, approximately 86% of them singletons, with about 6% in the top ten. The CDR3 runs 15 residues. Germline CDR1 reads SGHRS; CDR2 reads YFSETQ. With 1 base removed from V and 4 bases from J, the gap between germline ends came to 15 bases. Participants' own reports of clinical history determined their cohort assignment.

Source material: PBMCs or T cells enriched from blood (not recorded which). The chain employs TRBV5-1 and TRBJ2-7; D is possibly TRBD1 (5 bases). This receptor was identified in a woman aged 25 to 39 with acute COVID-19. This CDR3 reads CASSLMSGQRYEQYF. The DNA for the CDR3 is TGCGCCAGCAGCTTGATGTCAGGGCAAAGGTACGAGCAGTACTTC. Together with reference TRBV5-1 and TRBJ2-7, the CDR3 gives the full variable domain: KAGVTQTPRYLIKTRGQQVTLSCSPISGHRSVSWYQQTPGQGLQFLFEYFSETQRNKGNFPGRFSGRQFSNSRSEMNVSTLELGDSALYLCASSLMSGQRYEQYFGPGTRLTVT.